The 9 T cell receptor beta chains given below trace back to one sample, sequenced in a study of T cells expressing NK-cell markers. TCRdb processed the 5' RACE reads again and assigns one entry to each CDR3 protein, with no DNA. This repertoire comprises 300,000 to 500,000 distinct CDR3 sequences; its ten largest clones make up roughly 10%. The sample comprised blood T cells: a sorted CD56 or NKG2C T cell subset, CD4+ or CD8+ T cells, or bulk PBMC T cells (not recorded which). The receptors shown here come from a woman aged 45 to 65 in good health.

The gene calls are TRBV24-1 and TRBJ1-5; the TRBD1 assignment by TCRdb is unverifiable without DNA. Germline assignment: CDR1 KGHDR and CDR2 SFDVKD. The CDR3 consists of 14 residues. CDR3 amino acids: CATSVQGVGQPQHF.

The gene calls are TRBV11-2 and TRBJ1-2; the TCRdb D gene call, TRBD1, has no DNA to confirm it. The CDR3 extends over 16 amino acids. Germline V lookup: CDR1 SGHAT, CDR2 FQNNGV. The CDR3 protein is CASSSDRVAGSYGYTF.

CDR3 residues: CASRIGGGYEQFF. The genes are TRBV5-1 and TRBJ2-1; TCRdb's D call of TRBD2 is untestable without DNA. The CDR3 has 13 residues. Looked up from germline, CDR1 is SGHRS and CDR2 is YFSETQ.

The chain recombines TRBV4-2 with TRBJ2-2; as DNA is missing, the TRBD1 call by TCRdb cannot be tested. The germline V gene has CDR1 LGHNA and CDR2 YNFKEQ. This CDR3 contains 14 residues. The CDR3 protein is CASSQDRGSGELFF.

The chain carries TRBV12-3 or TRBV12-4 and TRBJ1-2; the TRBD1 assignment by TCRdb is unverifiable without DNA. The CDR3 totals 12 residues. CDR3: CASTYSGGGYTF.

V and J are TRBV2 and TRBJ1-1. This CDR3 comprises 14 residues. Germline V gene sequence: CDR1 SNHLY, CDR2 FYNNEI. The CDR3 loop reads CASSERSMNTEAFF.

V and J are TRBV5-1 and TRBJ2-5. The CDR3 runs 12 residues. CDR1 is SGHRS, CDR2 YFSETQ, per germline. This CDR3 reads CASSLSYETQYF.

The J gene is TRBJ2-1, the V gene TRBV11-2; TCRdb's D call of TRBD1 is untestable without DNA. Germline CDR1 and CDR2: SGHAT and FQNNGV. CDR3 size: 15 residues. The CDR3 protein is CASSLAGQARGEQFF. The entire variable domain, with the rest obtained from reference TRBV11-2 and TRBJ2-1, is as follows: EAGVAQSPRYKIIEKRQSVAFWCNPISGHATLYWYQQILGQGPKLLIQFQNNGVVDDSQLPKDRFSAERLKGVDSTLKIQPAKLEDSAVYLCASSLAGQARGEQFFGPGTRLTVL.

The chain joins TRBV27 to TRBJ2-4; lacking DNA, the TRBD2 call made by TCRdb goes unchecked. CDR3 length equals 16 residues. Germline CDR1 MNHEY, CDR2 SMNVEV (reference sequence). The CDR3: CASSLGSLIAKNIQYF.